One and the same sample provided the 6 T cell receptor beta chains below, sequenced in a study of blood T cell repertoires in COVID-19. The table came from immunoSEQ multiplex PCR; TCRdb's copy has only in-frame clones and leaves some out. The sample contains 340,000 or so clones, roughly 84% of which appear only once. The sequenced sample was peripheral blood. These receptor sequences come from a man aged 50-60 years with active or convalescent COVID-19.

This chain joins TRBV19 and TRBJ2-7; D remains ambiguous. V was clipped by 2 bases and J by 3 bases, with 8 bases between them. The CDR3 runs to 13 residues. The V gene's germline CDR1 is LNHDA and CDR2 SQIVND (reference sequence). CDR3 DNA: TGTGCCAGTAGTATAAGTTGGAGCTACGAGCAGTACTTC. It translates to CASSISWSYEQYF.

CDR3 nucleotides: TGTGCCACCAGCAGCGTAGGAGACCCCCATAACTATGGCTACACCTTC. This codes for CATSSVGDPHNYGYTF. The gene calls are TRBV15 and TRBJ1-2, with D unresolved. V lost 3 bases and J lost 1, with 15 bases in between. Looked up from germline, CDR1 is LNHNV and CDR2 is YYDKDF (reference sequence). This CDR3 comprises 16 residues.

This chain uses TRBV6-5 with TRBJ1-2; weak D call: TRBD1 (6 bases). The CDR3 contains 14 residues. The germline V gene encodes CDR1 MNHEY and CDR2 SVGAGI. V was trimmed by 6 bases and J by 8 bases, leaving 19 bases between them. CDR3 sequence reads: CASSPGTPNRGYTF. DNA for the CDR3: TGTGCCAGCAGCCCCGGGACACCCAATCGGGGCTACACCTTC.

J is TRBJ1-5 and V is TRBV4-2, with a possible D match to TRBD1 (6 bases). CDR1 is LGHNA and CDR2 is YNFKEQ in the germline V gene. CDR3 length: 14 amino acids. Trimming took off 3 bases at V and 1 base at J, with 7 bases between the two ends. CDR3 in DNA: TGTGCCAGCAGCCACCAGGGGAGCAATCAGCCCCAGCATTTT. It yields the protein CASSHQGSNQPQHF.

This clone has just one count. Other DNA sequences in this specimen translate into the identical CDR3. CDR3 amino acids: CASSPTGGDTEAFF. The CDR3 coding sequence is TGTGCCAGCTCACCGACAGGGGGGGACACTGAAGCTTTCTTT. J is TRBJ1-1 and V is TRBV18; 9 positions agree with TRBD1. The ends lost 3 bases at V and 3 bases at J; junction bases unmatched: 2. Germline V gene sequence: CDR1 KGHSH, CDR2 LQKENI. The CDR3 has 14 amino acids. The full variable domain, its missing parts supplied by reference TRBV18 and TRBJ1-1, is NAGVMQNPRHLVRRRGQEARLRCSPMKGHSHVYWYRQLPEEGLKFMVYLQKENIIDESGMPKERFSAEFPKEGPSILRIQQVVRGDSAAYFCASSPTGGDTEAFFGQGTRLTVV.

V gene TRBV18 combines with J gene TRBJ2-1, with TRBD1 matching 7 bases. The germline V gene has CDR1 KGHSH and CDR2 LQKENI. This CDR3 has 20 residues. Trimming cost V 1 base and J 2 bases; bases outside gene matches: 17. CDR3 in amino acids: CASSPRLGQREPTTYNEQFF. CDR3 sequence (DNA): TGTGCCAGCTCACCACGGTTGGGACAGCGAGAACCCACGACCTACAATGAGCAGTTCTTC.